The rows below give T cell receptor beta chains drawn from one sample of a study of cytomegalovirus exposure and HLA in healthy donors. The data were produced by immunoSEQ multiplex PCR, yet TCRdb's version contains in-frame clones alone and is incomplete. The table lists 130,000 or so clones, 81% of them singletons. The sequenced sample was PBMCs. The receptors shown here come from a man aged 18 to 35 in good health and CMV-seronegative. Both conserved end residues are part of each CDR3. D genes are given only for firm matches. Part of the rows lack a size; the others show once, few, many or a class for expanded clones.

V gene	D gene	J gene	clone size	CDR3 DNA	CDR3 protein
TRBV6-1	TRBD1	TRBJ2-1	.	TGTGCCAGCAGTGAAGAGGGGGCCCCCTACAATGAGCAGTTCTTC	CASSEEGAPYNEQFF
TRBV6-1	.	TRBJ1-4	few	TGTGCCAGCAGCCCCTACGGGAGGGAAAAACTGTTTTTT	CASSPYGREKLFF
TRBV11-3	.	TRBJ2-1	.	TGTGCCAGCAGCCCAGCCTTTGGGACTTACAATGAGCAGTTCTTC	CASSPAFGTYNEQFF
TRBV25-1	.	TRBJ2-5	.	TGTGCCAGCAGTGATCCACACAGGGTTGCGGCCCAGTACTTC	CASSDPHRVAAQYF
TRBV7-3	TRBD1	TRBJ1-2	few	TGTGCCAGCAGCCTGGGACAGGGATCTCATGGCTACACCTTC	CASSLGQGSHGYTF
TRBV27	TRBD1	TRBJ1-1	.	TGTGCCAGCAGTTCCCTCCTCCGACAGGGGGGTGAAGCTTTCTTT	CASSSLLRQGGEAFF
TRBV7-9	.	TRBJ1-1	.	TGTGCCAGCAGCTTAAGTCTGGACAGAGAAGCTTTCTTT	CASSLSLDREAFF
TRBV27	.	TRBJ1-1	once	TGTGCCAGCAGACCACTGGGGAGGGTGAACACTGAAGCTTTCTTT	CASRPLGRVNTEAFF
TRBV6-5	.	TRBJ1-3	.	TGTGCCAGCAGTTATGTGGCATCCGGAAACACCATATATTTT	CASSYVASGNTIYF
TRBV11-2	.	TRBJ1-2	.	TGTGCCAGCAGCTCCTGGCCCAGGGGCTCTAACTATGGCTACACCTTC	CASSSWPRGSNYGYTF
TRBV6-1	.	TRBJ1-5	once	TGTGCCAGCAGAGGTAACGAGGGTAGCAATCAGCCCCAGCATTTT	CASRGNEGSNQPQHF
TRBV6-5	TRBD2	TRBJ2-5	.	TGTGCCAGCAGTTACTCAGGACTAGCGGGAGAGGACCAGTACTTC	CASSYSGLAGEDQYF
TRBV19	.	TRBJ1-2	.	TGTGCCAGTAGTATACAGGGAAACTATGGCTACACCTTC	CASSIQGNYGYTF
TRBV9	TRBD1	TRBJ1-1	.	TGTGCCAGCAGCCCCCGACAGGGGAATGAAGCTTTCTTT	CASSPRQGNEAFF
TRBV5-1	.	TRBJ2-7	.	TGCGCCAGCAGGCGGGGGCCAGGGGCCTACGAGCAGTACTTC	CASRRGPGAYEQYF
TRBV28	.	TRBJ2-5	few	TGTGCCAGCACCCTGGCGGGGAGGCAAGAGACCCAGTACTTC	CASTLAGRQETQYF
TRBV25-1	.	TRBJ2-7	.	TGTGCCAGCAGTGGCTCTTCTAGGTCCGAGCAGTACTTC	CASSGSSRSEQYF
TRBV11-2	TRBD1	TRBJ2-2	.	TGTGCCAGCACCCTTAGTGGACAGGGAACCGGGGAGCTGTTTTTT	CASTLSGQGTGELFF
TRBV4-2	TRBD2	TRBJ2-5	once	TGTGCCAGCAGCCCGCTAGGAGGGGCGGGGGGGCGGCGAGAGACCCAGTACTTC	CASSPLGGAGGRRETQYF
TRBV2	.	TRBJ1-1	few	TGTGCCAGCAGTGATTCGGCAACAGTGAACACTGAAGCTTTCTTT	CASSDSATVNTEAFF
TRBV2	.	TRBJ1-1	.	TGTGCCAGCAGTACACAGGTAGAAGCTTTCTTT	CASSTQVEAFF
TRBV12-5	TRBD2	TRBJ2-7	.	TGTGCTAGTGGCCAGGGACTAGCGTTCCACGAGCAGTACTTC	CASGQGLAFHEQYF
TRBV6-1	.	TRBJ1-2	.	TGTGCCAGCAGTGAACACCTAGAGTATGGCTACACCTTC	CASSEHLEYGYTF
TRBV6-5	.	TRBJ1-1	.	TGTGCCAGCAGACTCCAGGGACAGAACACTGAAGCTTTCTTT	CASRLQGQNTEAFF
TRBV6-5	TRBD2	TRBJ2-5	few	TGTGCCAGCAGTGATAGCGGGGGCCCGGATCCCCAGTACTTC	CASSDSGGPDPQYF
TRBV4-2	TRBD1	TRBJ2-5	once	TGTGCCAGCAGCGCGGGACAGGGGAAAGAGACCCAGTACTTC	CASSAGQGKETQYF
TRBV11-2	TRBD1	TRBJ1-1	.	TGTGCCAGCAGCCAAATCGGGACAGGGGGCTTAGCTTTCTTT	CASSQIGTGGLAFF
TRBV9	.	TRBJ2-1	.	TGTGCCAGCAGCGTAGGGGTCAGGGGAGACTCCTACAATGAGCAGTTCTTC	CASSVGVRGDSYNEQFF
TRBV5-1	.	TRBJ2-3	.	TGCGCCAGCAGAACAAACACAGATACGCAGTATTTT	CASRTNTDTQYF
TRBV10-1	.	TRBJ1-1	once	TGCGCCAGGTCTCAATACCCTCGACACACTCAGCTCATGAACACTGAAGCTTTCTTT	CARSQYPRHTQLMNTEAFF
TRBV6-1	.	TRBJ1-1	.	TGTGCCAGTTGCGCGCCCATGAACACTGAAGCTTTCTTT	CASCAPMNTEAFF
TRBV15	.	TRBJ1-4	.	TGTGCCACCAGCAGACGGGGGAATGAAAAACTGTTTTTT	CATSRRGNEKLFF
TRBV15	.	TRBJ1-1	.	TGTGCCACCAGCAGAGCGGGCCCCGGGACAAAGTTATGGACTGAAGCTTTCTTT	CATSRAGPGTKLWTEAFF
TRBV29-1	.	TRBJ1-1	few	TGCAGCGTTGAAGATGAAACCGCTGGGCCCACTGAAGCTTTCTTT	CSVEDETAGPTEAFF
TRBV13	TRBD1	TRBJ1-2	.	TGTGCCAGCAGCCCATCCGGACAGGGCTGGGATGGCTACACCTTC	CASSPSGQGWDGYTF
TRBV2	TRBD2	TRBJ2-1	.	TGTGCCAGCAGTGCCGGGACTAGCTCAACTTTGAGGATCTTC	CASSAGTSSTLRIF
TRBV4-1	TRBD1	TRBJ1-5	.	TGCGCCAGCAGTCCGGGACAGTTAAATCAGCCCCAGCATTTT	CASSPGQLNQPQHF
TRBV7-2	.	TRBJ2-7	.	TGTGCCAGCAGCCCCGAGACTAGGAGCTACGAGCAGTACTTC	CASSPETRSYEQYF
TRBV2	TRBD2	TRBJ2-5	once	TGTGCCAGCAGGACTAGCCCCGAAGAGACCCAGTACTTC	CASRTSPEETQYF
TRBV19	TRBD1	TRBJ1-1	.	TGTGCCAGTAGTAAACAGGGGAACAGCCTGGCTTTCTTT	CASSKQGNSLAFF
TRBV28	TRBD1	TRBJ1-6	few	TGTGCCAGCAGTCGGCTGACAGGGGCAAATTCACCCCTCCACTTT	CASSRLTGANSPLHF
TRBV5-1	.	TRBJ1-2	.	TGCGCCAGCAGCTTGGTAGTGACGGGGAGCTATGGCTACACCTTC	CASSLVVTGSYGYTF
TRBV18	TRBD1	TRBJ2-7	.	TGTGCCAGCTCTCGGACAGGGCCAACCTACGAGCAGTACTTC	CASSRTGPTYEQYF
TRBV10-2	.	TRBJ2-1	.	TGCGCCAGCAGTGATAGGGGGGGCACAGGGAAGCAGTTCTTC	CASSDRGGTGKQFF
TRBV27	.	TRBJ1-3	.	TGTGCCAGCAGTTTTGGACAGTTTGGAAACACCATATATTTT	CASSFGQFGNTIYF
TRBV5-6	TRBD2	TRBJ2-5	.	TGTGCCAGCAGCTTGGGGGCGGGGGGGCGTGGAGAGACCCAGTACTTC	CASSLGAGGRGETQYF
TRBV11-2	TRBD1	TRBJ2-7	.	TGTGCCAGCAGCTTAGCCCCACAGGGGTCCTACGAGCAGTACTTC	CASSLAPQGSYEQYF
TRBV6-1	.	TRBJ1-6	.	TGTGCCAGCTCTCTTATAGTCGGGGTGAATTCACCCCTCCACTTT	CASSLIVGVNSPLHF
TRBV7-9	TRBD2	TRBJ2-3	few	TGTGCCAGCAGCTCAGGACTAGCGGGGGGGCGGACAGATACGCAGTATTTT	CASSSGLAGGRTDTQYF
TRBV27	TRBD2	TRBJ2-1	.	TGTGCCAGCAGTTTACGAAAGGGTCTAGCGGGTGAGCAGTTCTTC	CASSLRKGLAGEQFF
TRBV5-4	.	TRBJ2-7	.	TGTGCCAGCAGCTTACAGGGTTCCTACGAGCAGTACTTC	CASSLQGSYEQYF
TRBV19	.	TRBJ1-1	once	TGTGCCAGTAGTGCCGTCGTAGGTACAGGGACCCCTGAAGCTTTCTTT	CASSAVVGTGTPEAFF
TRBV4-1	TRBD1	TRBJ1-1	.	TGCGCCAGCAGCGACCTGACAGGGTCCAGGACTGAAGCTTTCTTT	CASSDLTGSRTEAFF
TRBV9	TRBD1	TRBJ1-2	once	TGTGCCAGCAGCGTAGACAACAGGGGGGTAGGTGGCTACACCTTC	CASSVDNRGVGGYTF
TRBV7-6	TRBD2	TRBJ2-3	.	TGTGCCAGCAGCCTGGCCGTAGCGGGGGGAGCAGATACGCAGTATTTT	CASSLAVAGGADTQYF